This TCR beta chain is from a study of blood T cell repertoires in COVID-19. CDR3 length: 12 residues. Deletions cut 4 bases from V and 0 bases from J, with 3 bases between. Generated by immunoSEQ multiplex PCR, the TCRdb table keeps only in-frame clones and is missing some. The sample contains some 160,000 clones, about 80% of which appear only once. The sequence came from a man between 65 and 80 years old with active or convalescent COVID-19. This chain connects TRBV12-3 or TRBV12-4 to TRBJ1-1; no firm D call. The source material was peripheral blood. The CDR3: CASSYMNTEAFF. As DNA, the CDR3 is TGTGCCAGCAGTTACATGAACACTGAAGCTTTCTTT.